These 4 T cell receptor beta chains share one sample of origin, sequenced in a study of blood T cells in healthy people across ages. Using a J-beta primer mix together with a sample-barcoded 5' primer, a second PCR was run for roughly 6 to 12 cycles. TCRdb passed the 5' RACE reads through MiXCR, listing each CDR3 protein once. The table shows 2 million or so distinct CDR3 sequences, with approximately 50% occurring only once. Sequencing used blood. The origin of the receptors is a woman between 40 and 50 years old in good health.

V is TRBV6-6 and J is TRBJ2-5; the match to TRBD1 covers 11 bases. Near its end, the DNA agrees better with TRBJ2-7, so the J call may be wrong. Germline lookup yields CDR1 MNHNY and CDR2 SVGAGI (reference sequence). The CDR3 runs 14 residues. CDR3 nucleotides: TGTGCCAGCAGTGCTTTGGGACAGGGGGACGAGCAGTACTTC. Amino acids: CASSALGQGDEQYF.

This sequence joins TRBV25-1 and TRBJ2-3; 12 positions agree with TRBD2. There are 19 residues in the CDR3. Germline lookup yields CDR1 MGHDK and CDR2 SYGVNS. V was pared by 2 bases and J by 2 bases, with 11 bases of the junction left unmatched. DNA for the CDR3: TGTGCCAGCAGTGAACCCTCTAGCGGGAGGGCCCGTATCACAGATACGCAGTATTTT. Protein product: CASSEPSSGRARITDTQYF.

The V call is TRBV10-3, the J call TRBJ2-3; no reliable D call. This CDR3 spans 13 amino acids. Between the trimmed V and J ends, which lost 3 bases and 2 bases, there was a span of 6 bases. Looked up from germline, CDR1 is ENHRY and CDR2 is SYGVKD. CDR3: CAISDGYTDTQYF. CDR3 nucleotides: TGTGCCATCAGTGACGGTTACACAGATACGCAGTATTTT.

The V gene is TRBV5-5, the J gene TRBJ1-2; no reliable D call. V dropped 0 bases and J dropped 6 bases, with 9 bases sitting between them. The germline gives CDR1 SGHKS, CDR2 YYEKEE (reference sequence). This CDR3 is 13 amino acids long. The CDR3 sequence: CASSLATADGYTF. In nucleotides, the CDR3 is TGTGCCAGCAGCTTGGCCACGGCAGATGGCTACACCTTC.